This entry is about one TCR beta chain. The sample belongs to a study of blood T cell repertoires in COVID-19. V was cut by 0 bases and J by 3 bases, with 4 bases left in between. The CDR3 length is 13 residues. Germline V gene lookup returns CDR1 SGHRS and CDR2 YFSETQ. Repertoires were generated with immunoSEQ multiplex PCR, while TCRdb's copy carries only in-frame clones and drops some. This sample has 130,000 or so clones, with over 60% found just once. The receptor was isolated from a man over 45 with acute or convalescent COVID-19. The V call is TRBV5-1, the J call TRBJ2-1; the D is unclear. Sample: peripheral blood. CDR3 coding DNA: TGCGCCAGCAGCTTGGACATCTACAATGAGCAGTTCTTC. Its protein is CASSLDIYNEQFF.